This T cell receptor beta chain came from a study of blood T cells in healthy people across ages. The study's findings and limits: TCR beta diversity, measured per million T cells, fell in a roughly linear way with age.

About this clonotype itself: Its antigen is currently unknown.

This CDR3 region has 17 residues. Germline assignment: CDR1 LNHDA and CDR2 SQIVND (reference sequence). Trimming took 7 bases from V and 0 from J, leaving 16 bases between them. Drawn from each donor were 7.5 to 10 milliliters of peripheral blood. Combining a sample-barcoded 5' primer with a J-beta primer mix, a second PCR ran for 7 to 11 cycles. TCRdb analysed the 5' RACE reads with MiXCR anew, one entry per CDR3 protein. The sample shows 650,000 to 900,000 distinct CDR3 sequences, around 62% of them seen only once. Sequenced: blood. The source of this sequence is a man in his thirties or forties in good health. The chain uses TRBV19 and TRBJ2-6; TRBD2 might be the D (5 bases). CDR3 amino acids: CASTPGSPLSGANVLTF. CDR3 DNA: TGTGCCAGTACCCCGGGATCCCCTCTCTCTGGGGCCAACGTCCTGACTTTC.